This T cell receptor beta chain derives from a study of T cell responses to AZD1222 COVID-19 vaccine. The germline CDR1 and CDR2 sequences are MDHEN and SYDVKM. The V end lost 6 bases, the J end lost 8 bases, and 13 bases lay between the germline ends. The CDR3 sequence is 12 residues long. Some clones are missing from TCRdb's copy, which holds only in-frame ones; the method was immunoSEQ multiplex PCR. The profile shows approximately 130,000 clones, roughly 93% of them singletons. This clone was found once. The sequence was obtained from an adult in good health. The sequenced sample was peripheral blood, obtained on day 0 of AZD1222 vaccination. V usage is TRBV28 and J usage is TRBJ1-2; D unclear. The CDR3 sequence is CASSPTLWGYTF. CDR3 DNA: TGTGCCAGCAGCCCGACCCTCTGGGGCTACACCTTC.